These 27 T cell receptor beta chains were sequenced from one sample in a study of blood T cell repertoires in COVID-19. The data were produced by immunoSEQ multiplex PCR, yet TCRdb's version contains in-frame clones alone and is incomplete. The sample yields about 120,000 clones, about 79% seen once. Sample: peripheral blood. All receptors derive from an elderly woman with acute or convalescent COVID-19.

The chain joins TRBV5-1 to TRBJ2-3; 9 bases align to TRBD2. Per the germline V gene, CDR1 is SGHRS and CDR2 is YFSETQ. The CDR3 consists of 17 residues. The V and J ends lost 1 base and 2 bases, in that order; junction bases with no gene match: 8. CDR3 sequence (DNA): TGCGCCAGCAGCTTGTGGTCTAGCGGGGAAGTCACAGATACGCAGTATTTT. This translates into CASSLWSSGEVTDTQYF.

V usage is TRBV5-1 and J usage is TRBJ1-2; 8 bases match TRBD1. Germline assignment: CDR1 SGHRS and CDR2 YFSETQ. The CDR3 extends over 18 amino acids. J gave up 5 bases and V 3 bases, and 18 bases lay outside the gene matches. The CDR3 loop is CASSSEGIQGARSYGYTF. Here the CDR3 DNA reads TGCGCCAGCAGCTCGGAAGGAATCCAGGGGGCGCGGTCGTATGGCTACACCTTC.

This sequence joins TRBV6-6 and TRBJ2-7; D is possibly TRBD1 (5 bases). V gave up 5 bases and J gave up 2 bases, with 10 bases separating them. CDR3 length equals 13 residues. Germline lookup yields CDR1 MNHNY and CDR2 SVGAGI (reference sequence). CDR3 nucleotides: TGTGCCAGCAGTCCCGACAGACCCTACGAGCAGTACTTC. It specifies CASSPDRPYEQYF.

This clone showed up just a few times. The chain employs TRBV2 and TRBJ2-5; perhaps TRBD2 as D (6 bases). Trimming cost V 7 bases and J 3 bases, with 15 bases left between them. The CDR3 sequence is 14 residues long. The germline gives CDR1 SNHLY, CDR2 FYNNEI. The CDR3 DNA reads TGTGCCAGCACCCCTCGGGGGACCAAAGAGACCCAGTACTTC. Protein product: CASTPRGTKETQYF.

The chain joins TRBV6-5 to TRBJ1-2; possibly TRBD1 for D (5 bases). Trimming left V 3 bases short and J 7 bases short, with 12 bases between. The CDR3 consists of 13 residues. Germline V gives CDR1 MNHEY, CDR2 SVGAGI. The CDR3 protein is CASSYLGEGGYTF. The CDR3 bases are TGTGCCAGCAGTTATTTAGGGGAGGGTGGCTACACCTTC.

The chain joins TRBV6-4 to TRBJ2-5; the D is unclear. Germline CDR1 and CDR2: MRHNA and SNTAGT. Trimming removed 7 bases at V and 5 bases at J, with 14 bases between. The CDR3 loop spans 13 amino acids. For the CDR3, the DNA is TGTGCCAGCACGGTGCACTGCACGGAGACCCAGTACTTC. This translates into CASTVHCTETQYF.

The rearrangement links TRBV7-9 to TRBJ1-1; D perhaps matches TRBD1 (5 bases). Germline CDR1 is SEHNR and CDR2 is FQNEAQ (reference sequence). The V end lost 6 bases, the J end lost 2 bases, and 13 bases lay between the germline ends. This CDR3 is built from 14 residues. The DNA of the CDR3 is TGTGCCAGCAGTCATCCCAGGGTTAACACTGAAGCTTTCTTT. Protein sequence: CASSHPRVNTEAFF.

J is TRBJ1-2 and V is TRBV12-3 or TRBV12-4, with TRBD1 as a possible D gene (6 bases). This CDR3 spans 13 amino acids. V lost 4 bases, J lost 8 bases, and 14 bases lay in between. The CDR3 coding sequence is TGTGCCAGCAGTTCAACAACAGGGCCCGGCTACACCTTC. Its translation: CASSSTTGPGYTF.

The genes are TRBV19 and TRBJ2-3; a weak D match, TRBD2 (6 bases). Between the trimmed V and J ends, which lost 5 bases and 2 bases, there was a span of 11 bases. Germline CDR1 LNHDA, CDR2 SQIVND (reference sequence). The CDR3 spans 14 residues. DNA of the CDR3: TGTGCCAGTAGTCTGCGGGAACTCACAGATACGCAGTATTTT. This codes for CASSLRELTDTQYF.

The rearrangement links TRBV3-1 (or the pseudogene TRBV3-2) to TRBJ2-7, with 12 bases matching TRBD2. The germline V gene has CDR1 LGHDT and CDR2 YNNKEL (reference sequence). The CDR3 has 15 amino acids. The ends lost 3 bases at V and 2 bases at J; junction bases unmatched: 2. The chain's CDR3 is CASSHGLAGPYEQYF. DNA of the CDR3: TGTGCCAGCAGCCATGGACTAGCGGGGCCCTACGAGCAGTACTTC.

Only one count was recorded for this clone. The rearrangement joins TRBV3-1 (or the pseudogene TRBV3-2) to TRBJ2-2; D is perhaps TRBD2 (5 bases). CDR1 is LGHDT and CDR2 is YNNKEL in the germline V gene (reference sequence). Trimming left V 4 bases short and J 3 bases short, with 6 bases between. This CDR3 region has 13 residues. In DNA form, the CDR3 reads TGTGCCAGCAGCCCGGACTACACCGGGGAGCTGTTTTTT. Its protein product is CASSPDYTGELFF.

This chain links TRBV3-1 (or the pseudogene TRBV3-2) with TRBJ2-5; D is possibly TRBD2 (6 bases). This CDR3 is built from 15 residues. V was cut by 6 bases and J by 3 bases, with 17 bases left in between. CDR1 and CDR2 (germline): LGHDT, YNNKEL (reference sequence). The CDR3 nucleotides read TGTGCCAGCAGGGTCAATCCGGGAGCGGAAGAGACCCAGTACTTC. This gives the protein CASRVNPGAEETQYF.

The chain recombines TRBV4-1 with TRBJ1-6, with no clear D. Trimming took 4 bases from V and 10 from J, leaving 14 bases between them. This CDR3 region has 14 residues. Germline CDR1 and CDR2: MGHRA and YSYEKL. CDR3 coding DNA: TGCGCCAGCAGCCTGTCCGGGGAAGGATCACCCCTCCACTTT. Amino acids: CASSLSGEGSPLHF.

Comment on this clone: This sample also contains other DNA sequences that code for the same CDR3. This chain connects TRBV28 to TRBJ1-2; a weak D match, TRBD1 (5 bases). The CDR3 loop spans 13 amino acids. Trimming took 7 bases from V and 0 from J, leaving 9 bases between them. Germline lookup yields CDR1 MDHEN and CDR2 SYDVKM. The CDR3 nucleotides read TGTGCCAGCACAACAGGAGCTAACTATGGCTACACCTTC. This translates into CASTTGANYGYTF.

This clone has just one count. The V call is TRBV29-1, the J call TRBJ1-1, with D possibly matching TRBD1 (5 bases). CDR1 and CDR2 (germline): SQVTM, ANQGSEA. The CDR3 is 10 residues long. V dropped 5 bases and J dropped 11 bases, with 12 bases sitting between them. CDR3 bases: TGCAGCGTTCGACAGATACAGGCTTTCTTT. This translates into CSVRQIQAFF.

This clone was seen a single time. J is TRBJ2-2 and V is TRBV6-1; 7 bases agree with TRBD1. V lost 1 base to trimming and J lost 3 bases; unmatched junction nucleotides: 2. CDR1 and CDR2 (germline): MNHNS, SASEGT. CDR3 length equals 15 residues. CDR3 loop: CASSEDRGHTGELFF. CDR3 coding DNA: TGTGCCAGCAGTGAAGACAGGGGTCACACCGGGGAGCTGTTTTTT.

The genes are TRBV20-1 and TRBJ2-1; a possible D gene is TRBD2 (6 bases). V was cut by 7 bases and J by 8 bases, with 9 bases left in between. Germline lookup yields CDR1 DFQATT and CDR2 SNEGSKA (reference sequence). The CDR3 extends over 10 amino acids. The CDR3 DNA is TGCAGTGTTTGGGGGGATGAGCAGTTCTTC. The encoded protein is CSVWGDEQFF.

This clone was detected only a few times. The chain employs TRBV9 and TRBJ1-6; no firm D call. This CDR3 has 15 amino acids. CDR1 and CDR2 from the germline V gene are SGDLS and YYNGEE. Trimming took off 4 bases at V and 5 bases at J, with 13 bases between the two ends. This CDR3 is CASSPRVVNNSPLHF. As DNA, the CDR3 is TGTGCCAGCAGCCCTCGGGTCGTCAATAATTCACCCCTCCACTTT.

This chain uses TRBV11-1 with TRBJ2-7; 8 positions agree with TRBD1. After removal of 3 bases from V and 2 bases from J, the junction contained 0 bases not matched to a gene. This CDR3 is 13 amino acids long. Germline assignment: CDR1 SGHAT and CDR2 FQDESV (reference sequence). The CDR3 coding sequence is TGTGCCAGCAGCTTGGACAGGGCCTACGAGCAGTACTTC. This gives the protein CASSLDRAYEQYF.

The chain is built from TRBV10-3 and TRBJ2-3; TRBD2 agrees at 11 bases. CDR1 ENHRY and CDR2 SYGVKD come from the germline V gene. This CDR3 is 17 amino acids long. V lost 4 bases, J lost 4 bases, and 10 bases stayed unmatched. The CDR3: CAISGSHSGGAADTQYF. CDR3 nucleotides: TGTGCCATCAGTGGCTCCCATAGCGGGGGGGCGGCAGATACGCAGTATTTT.

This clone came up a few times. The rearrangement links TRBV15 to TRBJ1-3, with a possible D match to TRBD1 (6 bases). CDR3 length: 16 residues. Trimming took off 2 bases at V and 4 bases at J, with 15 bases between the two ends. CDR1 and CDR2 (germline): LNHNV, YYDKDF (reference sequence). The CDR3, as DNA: TGTGCCACCAGCAGACAAACAGGGATAGGCGGAAACACCATATATTTT. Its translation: CATSRQTGIGGNTIYF. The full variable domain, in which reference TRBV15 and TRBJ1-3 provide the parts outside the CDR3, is DAMVIQNPRYQVTQFGKPVTLSCSQTLNHNVMYWYQQKSSQAPKLLFHYYDKDFNNEADTPDNFQSRRPNTSFCFLDIRSPGLGDTAMYLCATSRQTGIGGNTIYFGEGSWLTVV.

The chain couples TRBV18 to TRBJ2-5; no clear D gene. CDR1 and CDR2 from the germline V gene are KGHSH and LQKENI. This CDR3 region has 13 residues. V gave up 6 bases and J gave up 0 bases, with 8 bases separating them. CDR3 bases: TGTGCCAGCTCGCGGATTGACCAAGAGACCCAGTACTTC. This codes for CASSRIDQETQYF.

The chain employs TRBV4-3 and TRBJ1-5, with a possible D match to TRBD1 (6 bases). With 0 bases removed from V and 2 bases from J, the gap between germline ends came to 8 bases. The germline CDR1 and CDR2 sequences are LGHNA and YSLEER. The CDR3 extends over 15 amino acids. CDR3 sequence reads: CASSQEWTGNQPQHF. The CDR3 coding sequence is TGCGCCAGCAGCCAAGAGTGGACAGGCAATCAGCCCCAGCATTTT.

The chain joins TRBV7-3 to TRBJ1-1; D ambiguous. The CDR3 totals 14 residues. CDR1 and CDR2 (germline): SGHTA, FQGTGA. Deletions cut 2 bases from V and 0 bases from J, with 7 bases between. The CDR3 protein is CASSLGGVNTEAFF. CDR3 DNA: TGTGCCAGCAGCTTAGGTGGAGTGAACACTGAAGCTTTCTTT.

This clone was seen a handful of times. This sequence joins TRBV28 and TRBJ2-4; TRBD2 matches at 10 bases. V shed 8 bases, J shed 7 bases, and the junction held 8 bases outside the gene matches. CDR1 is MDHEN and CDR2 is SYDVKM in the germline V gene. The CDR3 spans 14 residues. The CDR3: CASHGSGRANIQYF. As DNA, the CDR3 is TGTGCCAGCCATGGCAGCGGGAGGGCCAACATTCAGTACTTC.

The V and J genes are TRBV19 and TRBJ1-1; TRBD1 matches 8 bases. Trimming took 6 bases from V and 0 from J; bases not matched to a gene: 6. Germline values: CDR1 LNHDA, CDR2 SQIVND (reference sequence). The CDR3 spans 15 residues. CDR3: CASRPEQGVNTEAFF. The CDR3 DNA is TGTGCCAGTAGACCGGAACAGGGGGTGAACACTGAAGCTTTCTTT. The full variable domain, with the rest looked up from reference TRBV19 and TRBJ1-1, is DGGITQSPKYLFRKEGQNVTLSCEQNLNHDAMYWYRQDPGQGLRLIYYSQIVNDFQKGDIAEGYSVSREKKESFPLTVTSAQKNPTAFYLCASRPEQGVNTEAFFGQGTRLTVV.

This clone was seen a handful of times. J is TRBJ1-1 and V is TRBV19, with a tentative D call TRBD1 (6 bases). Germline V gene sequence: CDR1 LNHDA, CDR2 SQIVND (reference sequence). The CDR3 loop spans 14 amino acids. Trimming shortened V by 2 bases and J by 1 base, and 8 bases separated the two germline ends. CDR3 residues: CASSITRGNTEAFF. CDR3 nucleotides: TGTGCCAGTAGTATAACCAGGGGGAACACTGAAGCTTTCTTT. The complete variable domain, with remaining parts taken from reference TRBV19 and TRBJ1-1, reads DGGITQSPKYLFRKEGQNVTLSCEQNLNHDAMYWYRQDPGQGLRLIYYSQIVNDFQKGDIAEGYSVSREKKESFPLTVTSAQKNPTAFYLCASSITRGNTEAFFGQGTRLTVV.